This note documents a single T cell receptor (beta chain) sequence. Its antigen specificity is not known. No clone much larger than this one lies a single base away; base qualities are absent. The germline V gene (reference sequence) supplies CDR1 DFQATT and CDR2 SNEGSKA. A distance of 8 bases separates the germline ends of V and J, which lose 7 bases and 2 bases respectively. The cysteine opens and the phenylalanine closes a CDR3 of 12 amino acids. Only CDR3 DNA is held: 36 bases, read in frame from base 1. The source of the sample is a study of vaccination and CD4 T cells after COVID-19 (dated by TCRdb to between 2020 and 2023). In terms of the full investigation: Convalescent patients had a positive SARS-CoV-2 result on nasal swab PCR, and of these patients, some 10 had mild disease and one had severe disease. In 10 COVID-19 convalescent patients and a handful of infection-naive healthy vaccine recipients, researchers compared the spike-specific CD4+ TCR repertoire from before mRNA vaccination with the repertoire from after. Participants received two doses of either the Pfizer-BioNTech BNT162b2 vaccine (n=8) or the Moderna mRNA-1273 vaccine (n=2). Post-vaccine blood samples were obtained a median of around 74 days after the second vaccine dose, with a range of about 12 to 241 days. Overlapping spike peptide pools from SARS-CoV-2 and from the common cold coronaviruses HCoV-NL63, HCoV-OC43 and HCoV-229E were used as culture stimuli. As controls, cultures received a CEFX viral epitope pool (the positive control), an HIV-1 Nef peptide pool (the negative control), or no peptide at all. Post-COVID blood samples from convalescent patients were collected a median of about 100 days after diagnosis, with a range of roughly 35 to 180 days. The convalescent cohort comprised six males and four females, including two Hispanic individuals, seven Caucasians, two Asians and one multiracial person.

Library method: PCR. DNA from cultured CD4+ T cells was subjected to TCR sequencing with the Oncomine TCR Beta short-read assay at the Johns Hopkins FTIC core. Genomic DNA was extracted from the cultured CD4+ T cells with the QIAamp micro DNA kit. Oncomine TCR Beta libraries made from cultured CD4+ T cells were pooled using unique dual indexes and sequenced on an Illumina iSeq 100. In the paper's pipeline: Non-productive sequences were removed, and CDR3s not starting with C, not ending with F or W, or shorter than 7 amino acids were discarded. The MANAFEST web application was used to identify antigen-specific clonotypes by comparing peptide-stimulated wells against reference wells and other culture wells. Positive clones required FDR below 0.05, an odds ratio above 5, and productive frequency above 0.1% in at least two of three replicate wells. Clonotypes that were significantly expanded in both SARS-CoV-2 spike wells and at least one common cold coronavirus spike condition were defined as cross-reactive. CDR3 homology was assessed with Levenshtein distances (stringdist) and unrooted phylogenetic trees (ape) in R version 3.6.1. TCRdb took the public reads, trimmed them with fastp at Q25, ran MiXCR for clone calling and kept in-frame beta chains. Identical CDR3 proteins give one entry, which carries the most common genes and DNA. The V and J calls follow TCRdb's processing rather than the paper's. This sample holds some 5,000 distinct CDR3 sequences; around three quarters were observed only once. 49% of the sample belongs to the ten largest clones.

The sample's treatment or condition label, in plain terms: approximately 11-day PBMC culture with coronavirus spike peptide pools or control peptides (ViraFEST assay). To expand antigen-specific T cells with peptide pools and then pick out the expanded clonotypes through TCR sequencing, the study relied on the ViraFEST assay. The convalescent patients' positive SARS-CoV-2 PCR tests were from March to December 2020, which was before the Alpha, Beta and Delta variants emerged in the United States. Each well held 2.2 million or so PBMCs cultured in IMDM containing approximately 5% human AB serum and approximately 9.8 IU/ml IL-2, with roughly 9.2 ug/ml peptide pools added. On days 3 and 7, half of the culture medium was replaced with fresh IL-2-containing medium. After 9 to 11 days of culture, CD4+ T cells were isolated by negative selection with the EasySep CD4+ T cell isolation kit. Ficoll-Paque Plus gradient centrifugation was used to isolate PBMCs from whole blood, and the isolated PBMCs were then either used fresh or cryopreserved at -140C. Culture conditions were generally each tested in triplicate wells.

Broader findings and caveats from the paper: An increase in the median number of SARS-CoV-2-reactive clonotypes from approximately 20 after infection to about 39 after vaccination was observed, but the change was not found to be significant. Of the vaccine-specific clones in convalescent patients, 304 of 307, or nearly all, reacted only to SARS-CoV-2 spike and did not cross-react with common cold coronaviruses. Relatively few convalescent patients were included in the study, and early timepoints after natural infection were not analyzed. In convalescent patients, a median about 86% of post-vaccine SARS-CoV-2-reactive clones were detected only after vaccination, suggesting vaccine-specific priming.

The receptor's source is a human donor who had recovered from COVID-19. What was sequenced was CD4+ T cells from blood, cultured in vitro. The rearrangement combines TRBV20-1 with TRBJ2-2, with no reliable assignment of the D segment. The DNA sequence is given as TGCAGTGTTCACCGAAACACCGGGGAGCTGTTTTTT. Its translation is CSVHRNTGELFF.